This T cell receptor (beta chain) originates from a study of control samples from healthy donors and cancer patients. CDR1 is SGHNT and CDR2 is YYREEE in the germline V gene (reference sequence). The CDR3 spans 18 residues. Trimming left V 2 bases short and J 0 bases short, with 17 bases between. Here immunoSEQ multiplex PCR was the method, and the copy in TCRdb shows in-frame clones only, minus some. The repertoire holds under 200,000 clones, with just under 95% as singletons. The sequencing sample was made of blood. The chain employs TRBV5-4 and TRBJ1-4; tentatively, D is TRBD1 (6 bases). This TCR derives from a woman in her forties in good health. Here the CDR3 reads CASSLRVGGRATNEKLFF. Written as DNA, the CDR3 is TGTGCCAGCAGCTTAAGGGTCGGGGGGCGCGCAACTAATGAAAAACTGTTTTTT.